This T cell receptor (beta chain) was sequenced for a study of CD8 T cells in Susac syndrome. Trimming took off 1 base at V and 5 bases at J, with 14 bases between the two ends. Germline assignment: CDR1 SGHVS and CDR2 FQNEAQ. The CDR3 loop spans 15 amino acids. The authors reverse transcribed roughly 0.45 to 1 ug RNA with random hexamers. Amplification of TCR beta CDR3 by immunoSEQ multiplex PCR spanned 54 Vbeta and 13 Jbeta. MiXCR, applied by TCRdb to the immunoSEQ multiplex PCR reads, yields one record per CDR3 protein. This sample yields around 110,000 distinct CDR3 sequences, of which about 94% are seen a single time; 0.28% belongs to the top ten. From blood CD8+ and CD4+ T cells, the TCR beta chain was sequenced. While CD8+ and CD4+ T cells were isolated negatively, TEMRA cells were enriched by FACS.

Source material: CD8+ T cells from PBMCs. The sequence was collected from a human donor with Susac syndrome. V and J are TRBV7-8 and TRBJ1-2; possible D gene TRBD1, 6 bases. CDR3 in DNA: TGTGCCAGCAGCTTAGGGGAGGGGGGGTATTATGGCTACACCTTC. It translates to CASSLGEGGYYGYTF.